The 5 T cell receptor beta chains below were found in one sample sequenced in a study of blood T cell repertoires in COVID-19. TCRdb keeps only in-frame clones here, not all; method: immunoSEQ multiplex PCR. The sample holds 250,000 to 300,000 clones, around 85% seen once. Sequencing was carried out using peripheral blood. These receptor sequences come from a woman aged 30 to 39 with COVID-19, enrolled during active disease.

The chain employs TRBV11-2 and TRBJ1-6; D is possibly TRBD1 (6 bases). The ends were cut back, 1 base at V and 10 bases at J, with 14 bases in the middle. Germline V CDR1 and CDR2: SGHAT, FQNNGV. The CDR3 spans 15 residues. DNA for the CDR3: TGTGCCAGCAGCTTAGGGCAGGGGTTAACCTCACCCCTCCACTTT. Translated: CASSLGQGLTSPLHF.

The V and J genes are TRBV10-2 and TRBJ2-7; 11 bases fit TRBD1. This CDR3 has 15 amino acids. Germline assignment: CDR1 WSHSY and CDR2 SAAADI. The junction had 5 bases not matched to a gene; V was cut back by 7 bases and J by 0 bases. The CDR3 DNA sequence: TGCGCCAGCAAGGGACAGGGGGTTCCCTCCTACGAGCAGTACTTC. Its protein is CASKGQGVPSYEQYF.

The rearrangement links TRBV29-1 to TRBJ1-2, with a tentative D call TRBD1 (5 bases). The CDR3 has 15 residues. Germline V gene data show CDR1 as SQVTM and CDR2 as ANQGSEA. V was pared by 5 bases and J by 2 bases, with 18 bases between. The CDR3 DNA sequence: TGCAGCGTTTTCGTGGGAAGGGGCCTGAACTATGGCTACACCTTC. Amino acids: CSVFVGRGLNYGYTF.

The CDR3 coding sequence is TGTGCCACCATGGAGGTAGGGTTGGTCGAGCAGTACTTC. Protein sequence: CATMEVGLVEQYF. J is TRBJ2-7 and V is TRBV28, with D possibly TRBD2 on 5 matching bases. V lost 10 bases to trimming and J lost 6 bases, with 19 bases between them. Germline lookup yields CDR1 MDHEN and CDR2 SYDVKM. This CDR3 spans 13 amino acids.

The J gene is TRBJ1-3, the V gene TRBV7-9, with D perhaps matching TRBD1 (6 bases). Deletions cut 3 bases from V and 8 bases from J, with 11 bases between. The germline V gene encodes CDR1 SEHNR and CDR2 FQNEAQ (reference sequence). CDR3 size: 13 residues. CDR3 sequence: CASSLTGRDTIYF. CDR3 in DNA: TGTGCCAGCAGCTTGACAGGCCGGGACACCATATATTTT.